Sequencing of this T cell receptor beta chain was carried out in a study of blood T cells in healthy people across ages. Germline CDR1 SQVTM, CDR2 ANQGSEA. Losses at the gene ends were 6 bases for V and 3 bases for J; bases not matched to a gene: 9. This CDR3 has 14 residues. This clonotype showed up just a few times. A second 7 to 11 cycle PCR used barcoded and J-beta primers. MiXCR, applied by TCRdb to the 5' RACE reads, yields one record per CDR3 protein. The sample carries 800,000 to 1,300,000 distinct CDR3 sequences, under 30% recorded once. These data also formed part of another study, on T cells of mothers and their children.

The sequence derives from a girl aged 2 to 10 in good health. Sequencing was performed on blood. V is TRBV29-1 and J is TRBJ2-7; 9 nucleotides align to TRBD1. As DNA, the CDR3 is TGCAGCGTCAGAAGACAGGGGGAAATCTACGAGCAGTACTTC. This sequence encodes CSVRRQGEIYEQYF.